This T cell receptor (beta chain) derives from a study of blood T cells in healthy people across ages. Sample-barcoded 5' priming and a J-beta primer mix drove a second PCR of roughly 7 to 11 cycles. A single record per CDR3 protein comes from TCRdb applying MiXCR to the 5' RACE reads. The sample includes over 1,500,000 distinct CDR3 sequences, about two fifths of them seen just once. Whole-study results and caveats: Long-lived and aged donors differed, with more naive CD4+ cells and higher diversity in the long-lived.

About this clonotype: The target antigen is unknown.

Each donor gave approximately 9.5 milliliters of peripheral blood. The receptor was isolated from a human donor in good health. Sequenced material: blood.

In DNA, the CDR3 is TGCAGCGCTTTATCGAACACCGGGGAGCTGTTTTTT. Its translation is CSALSNTGELFF. The chain has TRBV29-1 and TRBJ2-2; D is unresolved. The CDR3 is 12 amino acids. Looked up from germline, CDR1 is SQVTM and CDR2 is ANQGSEA. V dropped 7 bases and J dropped 0 bases, with 6 bases sitting between them.